Listed below are T cell receptor beta chains from one sample, sequenced in a study of cytomegalovirus exposure and HLA in healthy donors. TCRdb's copy holds only in-frame clones and misses some; the assay was immunoSEQ multiplex PCR. The table includes about 180,000 clones, over 75% detected once. Sequencing was performed on PBMCs. These receptors all come from a woman between 45 and 60 years old in good health and CMV-seropositive. Both conserved end residues are part of each CDR3. A D gene is named only where the DNA matches it firmly. The size of a clone is reported for some rows only, either as once, few or many, or as a class for expanded clones.

size	V	J	D	DNA	CDR3
NA	TRBV18	TRBJ1-1	NA	TGTGCCAGCTCACCACCCTCCGCAGGGCGTGAAGCTTTCTTT	CASSPPSAGREAFF
few	TRBV18	TRBJ2-7	NA	TGTGCCAGCTCACCCTGGGACACCGCCGAGCAGTACTTC	CASSPWDTAEQYF
NA	TRBV4-2	TRBJ1-3	NA	TGTGCCAGCAGCCACGACCCAGGGAAAGCTGGAAACACCATATATTTT	CASSHDPGKAGNTIYF
NA	TRBV19	TRBJ1-4	NA	TGTGCCAGTAGTATACAGGGGTGGGCGGATGAAAAACTGTTTTTT	CASSIQGWADEKLFF
NA	TRBV29-1	TRBJ2-7	TRBD2	TGCAGCGTTTCGGGACTAGCGGGGGGACGGCCCTACGAGCAGTACTTC	CSVSGLAGGRPYEQYF
NA	TRBV2	TRBJ2-3	NA	TGTGCCAGCTACCGACAGGCCTCAGGGGATACGCAGTATTTT	CASYRQASGDTQYF
NA	TRBV7-9	TRBJ1-5	NA	TGTGCCAGCAGCGCCAGTTTTAGCAATCAGCCCCAGCATTTT	CASSASFSNQPQHF
NA	TRBV28	TRBJ1-2	NA	TGTGCCAGCACCACCGACAGGAACTATGGCTACACCTTC	CASTTDRNYGYTF
NA	TRBV28	TRBJ1-1	TRBD1	TGTGCCAGCAGTTTGGACAGGGCTGAAGCTTTCTTT	CASSLDRAEAFF
NA	TRBV6-1	TRBJ1-5	NA	TGTGCCAGCAGTGAAGGTTGGGCAGGAATCAATCAGCCCCAGCATTTT	CASSEGWAGINQPQHF
few	TRBV7-2	TRBJ2-5	TRBD2	TGTGCCAGCAGCATCCAGCGGGGGGAACAAGAGACCCAGTACTTC	CASSIQRGEQETQYF
NA	TRBV7-9	TRBJ2-7	NA	TGTTCCAGCAGCTCACCTCAGACCCGGGACTACGAGCAGTACTTC	CSSSSPQTRDYEQYF
few	TRBV4-3	TRBJ1-5	NA	TGCGCCAGCAGCCAAGATTCTTCGGTTCGCCAGCCCCAGCATTTT	CASSQDSSVRQPQHF
NA	TRBV18	TRBJ1-3	NA	TGTGCCAGCTCACCACTTGCCGAGTCTGGAAACACCATATATTTT	CASSPLAESGNTIYF
NA	TRBV5-1	TRBJ2-1	TRBD2	TGCGCCAGCAGCTTTCGAGCGGGAGGACAAGATGAGCAGTTCTTC	CASSFRAGGQDEQFF
NA	TRBV7-9	TRBJ1-3	NA	TGTTCCAGCAGTCCTCTCGACAGGCGGGACACCATATATTTT	CSSSPLDRRDTIYF
NA	TRBV2	TRBJ2-5	NA	TGTGCCAGCACCAAAGGAGGCCTTGAATATACCCAGTACTTC	CASTKGGLEYTQYF
NA	TRBV7-2	TRBJ1-2	NA	TGTGCCAGCAGCTTAGGGTCTACTAACTATGGCTACACCTTC	CASSLGSTNYGYTF
once	TRBV19	TRBJ1-5	NA	TGTGCCAGTAGCTTCGCGGGGTACTTCGCCCAGCATTTT	CASSFAGYFAQHF
NA	TRBV6-1	TRBJ1-5	NA	TGTGCCAGCAGTGAACCTCGTCCCCAGCATTTT	CASSEPRPQHF
NA	TRBV9	TRBJ2-5	TRBD2	TGTGCCAGCAGCGTGGGGGGGGTCAACCAAGAGACCCAGTACTTC	CASSVGGVNQETQYF
NA	TRBV28	TRBJ2-3	TRBD1	TGTGCCAGCAGTTTACCCGGGACAGTTAAGGATACGCAGTATTTT	CASSLPGTVKDTQYF
NA	TRBV5-1	TRBJ2-1	NA	TGCGCCAGCTATTCCTACGGCGGATCCAATGAGCAGTTCTTC	CASYSYGGSNEQFF
NA	TRBV6-5	TRBJ1-6	NA	TGTGCCAGCAGTCCCACCCGGACAGCTAATTCACCCCTCCACTTT	CASSPTRTANSPLHF
NA	TRBV7-6	TRBJ2-5	NA	TGTGCCAGCAGCCCCACTACCCCAGAGACCCAGTACTTC	CASSPTTPETQYF
NA	TRBV7-2	TRBJ2-7	TRBD2	TGTGCCAGCAGCACTACTAGCGGAGACGAGCAGTACTTC	CASSTTSGDEQYF
NA	TRBV5-6	TRBJ1-1	TRBD1	TGTGCCAGCAGCTTTGGAACAGGGGTTGGCACTGAAGCTTTCTTT	CASSFGTGVGTEAFF
NA	TRBV4-3	TRBJ2-7	NA	TGCGCCAGCAGCCAAGATGGTCTAGCCAACAACGAGCAGTACTTC	CASSQDGLANNEQYF
few	TRBV14	TRBJ2-7	TRBD2	TGTGCCAGCAGCCCATTAGGGACGGGGGGGAGAAACGAGCAGTACTTC	CASSPLGTGGRNEQYF
NA	TRBV28	TRBJ2-7	TRBD1	TGTGCCAGCAGCCTCGGACAGGGGGCTTCCGAGCAGTACTTC	CASSLGQGASEQYF
NA	TRBV5-3	TRBJ2-1	TRBD2	TGTGCCAGAAGCAATCCCCAGGAGGGGGTAGCGGGAGGATTAGGGGATGAGCAGTTCTTC	CARSNPQEGVAGGLGDEQFF
NA	TRBV12-2	TRBJ2-7	NA	TGTGCAAGTCGCTTAAGGACAGCCTACGAGCAGTACTTC	CASRLRTAYEQYF
NA	TRBV7-9	TRBJ2-2	NA	TGTGCCAGCAGGCAAACTAGCCCTCAGGCCGGGGAGCTGTTTTTT	CASRQTSPQAGELFF
NA	TRBV28	TRBJ2-7	NA	TGTGCCATCCGTGACACCTTGGACTACGAGCAGTACTTC	CAIRDTLDYEQYF
NA	TRBV7-9	TRBJ2-6	NA	TGTGGTAGCACGATTTCTGGGGCCAACGTCCTGACTTTC	CGSTISGANVLTF
NA	TRBV19	TRBJ2-1	TRBD2	TGTGCCAGTGCGGGACTAGTCCCTTACAATGAGCAGTTCTTC	CASAGLVPYNEQFF
NA	TRBV4-3	TRBJ1-2	NA	TGCGCCAGCAGTCTAATTACAGGGCGAGATGGCTACACCTTC	CASSLITGRDGYTF
NA	TRBV2	TRBJ2-3	NA	TGTGCCAGCAGTTTAGGGGTTCCCACAGATACGCAGTATTTT	CASSLGVPTDTQYF
NA	TRBV7-7	TRBJ2-7	NA	TGTGCTAGCAGCCCCCGGGTAGCCCGCTCCTACGAGCAGTACTTC	CASSPRVARSYEQYF
NA	TRBV18	TRBJ1-5	NA	TGTGCCAGCTCACTACGACAGGCGCCTGGTCAGCCCCAGCATTTT	CASSLRQAPGQPQHF
NA	TRBV15	TRBJ1-2	NA	TGTGCCACCAGCAGAGATCTTTTATCTAACTATGGCTACACCTTC	CATSRDLLSNYGYTF
NA	TRBV7-2	TRBJ2-7	TRBD2	TGTGCCAGCAGCACCTGGACTAGCGGGTACGAGCAGTACTTC	CASSTWTSGYEQYF
few	TRBV27	TRBJ1-2	NA	TGTGCCAGCGCCCCCGGCGGCCACGCGGGCTACACCTTC	CASAPGGHAGYTF
NA	TRBV5-6	TRBJ1-3	NA	TGTGCCAGCAGCTTGGAGACTCTCTCTGGAAACACCATATATTTT	CASSLETLSGNTIYF
NA	TRBV4-1	TRBJ1-2	TRBD1	TGCGCCAGCAGCCCCTGGGACAGGGGGCAAGGCTACACCTTC	CASSPWDRGQGYTF
NA	TRBV5-1	TRBJ2-1	TRBD2	TGCGCCAGCAGCCCCGGGACTAGCGGTTACAATGAGCAGTTCTTC	CASSPGTSGYNEQFF
once	TRBV4-3	TRBJ2-5	TRBD2	TGCGCCAGCAGCCCCACCGGAGCGGGAGGTGAGACCCAGTACTTC	CASSPTGAGGETQYF
few	TRBV6-5	TRBJ1-5	TRBD1	TGTGCCAGCAGTTCGGACAGGGGCAGCAATCAGCCCCAGCATTTT	CASSSDRGSNQPQHF
NA	TRBV6-1	TRBJ1-2	NA	TGTGCCAGCAGTGAAGCTCGCCAGGGAGGCTATGGCTACACCTTC	CASSEARQGGYGYTF
NA	TRBV7-8	TRBJ2-1	TRBD2	TGTGCCAGCAGCAGCGGACTAGCGGGGGGGAATGAGCAGTTCTTC	CASSSGLAGGNEQFF
few	TRBV6-4	TRBJ2-2	NA	TGTGCCGGCAGTGAAGGGGGGGGTCTGGCCGGGGAGCTGTTTTTT	CAGSEGGGLAGELFF
NA	TRBV7-9	TRBJ2-2	NA	TGTGCCAGCAGCTTAATTGCGAGCCCCACCGGGGAGCTGTTTTTT	CASSLIASPTGELFF
NA	TRBV5-1	TRBJ1-6	TRBD1	TGCGCCAGCAGCAAAAACGCACAGGGGAGTTCACCCCTCCACTTT	CASSKNAQGSSPLHF